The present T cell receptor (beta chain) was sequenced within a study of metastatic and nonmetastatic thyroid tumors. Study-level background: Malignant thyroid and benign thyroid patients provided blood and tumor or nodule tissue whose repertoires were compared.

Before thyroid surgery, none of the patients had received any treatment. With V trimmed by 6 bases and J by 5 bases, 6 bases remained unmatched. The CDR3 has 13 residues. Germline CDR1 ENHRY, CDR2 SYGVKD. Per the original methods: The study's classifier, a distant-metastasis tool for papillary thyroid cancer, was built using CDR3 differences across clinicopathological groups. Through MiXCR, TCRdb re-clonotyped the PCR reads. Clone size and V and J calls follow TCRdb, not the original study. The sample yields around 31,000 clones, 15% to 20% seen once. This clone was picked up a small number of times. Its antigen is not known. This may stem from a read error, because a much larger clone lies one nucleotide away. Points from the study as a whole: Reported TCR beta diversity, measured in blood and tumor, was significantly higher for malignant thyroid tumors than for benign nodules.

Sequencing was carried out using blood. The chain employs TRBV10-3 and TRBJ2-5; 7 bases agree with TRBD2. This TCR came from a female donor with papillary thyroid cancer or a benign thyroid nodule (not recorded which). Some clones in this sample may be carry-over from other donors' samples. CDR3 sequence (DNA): TGTGCCATCAGCACTACTAGCGAGGAGACCCAGTACTTC. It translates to CAISTTSEETQYF.